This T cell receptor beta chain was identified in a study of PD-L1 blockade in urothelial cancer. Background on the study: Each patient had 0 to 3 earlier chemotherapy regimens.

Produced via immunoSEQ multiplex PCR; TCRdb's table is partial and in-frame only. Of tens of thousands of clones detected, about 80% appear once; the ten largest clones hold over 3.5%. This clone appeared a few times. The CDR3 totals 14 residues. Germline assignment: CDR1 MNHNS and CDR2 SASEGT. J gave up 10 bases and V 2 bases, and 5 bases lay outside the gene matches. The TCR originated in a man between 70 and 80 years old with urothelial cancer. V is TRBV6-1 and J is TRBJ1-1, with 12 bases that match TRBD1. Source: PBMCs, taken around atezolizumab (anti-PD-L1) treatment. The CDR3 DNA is TGTGCCAGCAGTGAATGGGACAGGGGGCGCACAGCTTTCTTT. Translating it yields CASSEWDRGRTAFF.